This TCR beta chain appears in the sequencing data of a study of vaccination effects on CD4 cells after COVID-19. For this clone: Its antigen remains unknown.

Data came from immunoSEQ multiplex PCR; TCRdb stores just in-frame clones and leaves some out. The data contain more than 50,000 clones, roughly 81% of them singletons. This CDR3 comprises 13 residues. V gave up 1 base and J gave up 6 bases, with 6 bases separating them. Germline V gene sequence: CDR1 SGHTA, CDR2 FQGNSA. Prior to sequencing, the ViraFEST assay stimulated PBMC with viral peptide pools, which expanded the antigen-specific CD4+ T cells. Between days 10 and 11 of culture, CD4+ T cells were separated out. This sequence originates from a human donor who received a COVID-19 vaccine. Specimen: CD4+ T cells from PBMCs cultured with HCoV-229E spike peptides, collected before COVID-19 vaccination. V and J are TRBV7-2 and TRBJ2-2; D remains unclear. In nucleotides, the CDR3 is TGTGCCAGCAGCTTAGGGCCCCCCGGGGAGCTGTTTTTT. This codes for CASSLGPPGELFF.